The source of this T cell receptor (beta chain) is a study of blood T cell repertoires in COVID-19. About the research overall: The origin of the acute and convalescent COVID-19 samples was the United States, Italy and Spain. T cells, B-cell-depleted T cells, or PBMCs provided the cDNA or gDNA that served as material.

The germline V and J ends were trimmed by 5 bases and 4 bases, with 7 bases remaining between them. The CDR3 covers 12 residues. The germline CDR1 and CDR2 sequences are SGHRS and YFSETQ. Per the authors' pipeline: Estimation of nucleated cell counts relied on the amplification of reference gene primers. TCRdb keeps only in-frame clones here, not all; method: immunoSEQ multiplex PCR. V, J and clone size reflect that table, while D and trimming were determined from the DNA. This table holds roughly 45,000 clones, approximately 80% found once. The receptor was derived from a man in his fifties with active COVID-19. This sequence joins TRBV5-1 and TRBJ2-1, with D tentatively TRBD1 (6 bases). The source material was peripheral blood. The CDR3 region is CASRRGYNEQFF. In DNA, the CDR3 is TGCGCCAGCAGGAGGGGGTACAATGAGCAGTTCTTC.